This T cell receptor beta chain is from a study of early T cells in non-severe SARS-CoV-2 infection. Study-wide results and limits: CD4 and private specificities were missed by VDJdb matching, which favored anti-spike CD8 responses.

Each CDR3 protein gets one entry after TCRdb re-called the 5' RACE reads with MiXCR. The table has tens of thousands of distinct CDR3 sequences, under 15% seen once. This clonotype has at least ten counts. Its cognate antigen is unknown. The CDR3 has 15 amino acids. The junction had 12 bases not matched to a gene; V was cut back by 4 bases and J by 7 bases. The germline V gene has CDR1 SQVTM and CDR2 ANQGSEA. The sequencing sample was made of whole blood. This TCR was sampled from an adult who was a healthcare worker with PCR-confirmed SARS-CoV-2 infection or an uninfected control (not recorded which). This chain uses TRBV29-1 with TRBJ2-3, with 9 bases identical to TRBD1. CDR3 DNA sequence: TGCAGCGTTGGGGACAGGGAGGGTCGAAGGCATACGCAGTATTTT. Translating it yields CSVGDREGRRHTQYF.